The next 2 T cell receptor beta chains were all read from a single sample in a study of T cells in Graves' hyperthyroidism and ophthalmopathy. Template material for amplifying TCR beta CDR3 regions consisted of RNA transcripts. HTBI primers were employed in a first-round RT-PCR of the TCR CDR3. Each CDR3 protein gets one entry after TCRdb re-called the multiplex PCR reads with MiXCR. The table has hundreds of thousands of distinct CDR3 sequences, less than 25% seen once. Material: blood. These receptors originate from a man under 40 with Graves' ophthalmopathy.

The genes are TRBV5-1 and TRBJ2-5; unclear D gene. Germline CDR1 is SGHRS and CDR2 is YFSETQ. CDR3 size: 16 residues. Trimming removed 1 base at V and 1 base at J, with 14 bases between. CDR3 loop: CASSLWAAATQETQYF. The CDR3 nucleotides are TGCGCCAGCAGCTTGTGGGCGGCGGCTACCCAAGAGACCCAGTACTTC.

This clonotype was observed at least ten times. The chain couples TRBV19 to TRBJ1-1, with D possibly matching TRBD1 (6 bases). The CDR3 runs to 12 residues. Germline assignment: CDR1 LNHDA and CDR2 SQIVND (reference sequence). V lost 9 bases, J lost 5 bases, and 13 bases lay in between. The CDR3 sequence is CASTIGGTEAFF. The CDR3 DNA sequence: TGTGCCAGCACCATAGGGGGGACTGAAGCTTTCTTT.